This TCR beta chain was sequenced in a study of Ad26.COV2.S vaccination and SARS-CoV-2 variants. General observations from the study: CD8+ and CD4+ T cells specific for spike reportedly responded with substantial breadth after vaccination.

The CDR3 totals 16 residues. Germline V lookup: CDR1 SGHTA, CDR2 FQGNSA. V lost 5 bases to trimming and J lost 0 bases, with 14 bases between them. As concerns this clone: Its specificity is not known.

Sequencing was performed with immunoSEQ multiplex PCR; in TCRdb, only in-frame clones are kept and a portion is missing. The sample shows about 350,000 clones, around 89% of them seen only once. Treatment indicated: around 19 received Ad26.COV2.S at low or high dose, single or two shots; several received placebo; per-sample allocation not given. Following the first vaccine or placebo injection, samples were taken on day 63. An Ad26 vector expressing Wuhan-strain SARS-CoV-2 spike constituted the vaccine. The source of this sequence is a person between 18 and 59 years old who received the Ad26.COV2.S COVID-19 vaccine or a placebo. The chain is built from TRBV7-2 and TRBJ2-1, with a tentative D call TRBD2 (6 bases). The sequencing here drew on peripheral blood, taken in a trial of Ad26.COV2.S vaccine versus placebo. The CDR3 protein is CASSLQAGSSYNEQFF. The CDR3, as DNA: TGTGCCAGCAGCCTTCAGGCGGGATCCTCCTACAATGAGCAGTTCTTC.